Shown below are 4 T cell receptor beta chains from a single sample sequenced in a study of CD8 T cells in ankylosing spondylitis. TCRdb re-analysed the 5' RACE reads in MiXCR, keeping a single row per CDR3 protein. The table lists 250,000 to 300,000 distinct CDR3 sequences, under 20% of them singletons. The sequencing input was blood, either unsorted or a sorted T cell fraction (not recorded which). All receptors derive from a male donor with ankylosing spondylitis or in good health (not recorded which).

This chain uses TRBV3-1 with TRBJ2-1, with a tentative D call TRBD1 (5 bases). From germline, CDR1 is LGHDT and CDR2 YNNKEL (reference sequence). This CDR3 has 16 amino acids. The V and J ends lost 4 bases and 4 bases respectively, with 17 bases between them. The CDR3 loop is CASSRGRPANYNEQFF. The CDR3 DNA follows: TGTGCCAGCAGCCGGGGCCGACCAGCCAATTACAATGAGCAGTTCTTC.

The chain uses TRBV11-2 and TRBJ2-1, with D unclear. From germline, CDR1 is SGHAT and CDR2 FQNNGV. The CDR3 runs 15 residues. Deletions cut 5 bases from V and 5 bases from J, with 16 bases between. The DNA for the CDR3 is TGTGCCAGCAGCCCGCGGTCGGCAGAGGACAATGAGCAGTTCTTC. Encoded protein: CASSPRSAEDNEQFF.

The table lists this clonotype with a few counts. V gene TRBV6-5 combines with J gene TRBJ2-2; D remains unclear. The germline V and J ends were trimmed by 0 bases and 7 bases, with 15 bases remaining between them. The CDR3 covers 16 residues. CDR1 is MNHEY and CDR2 is SVGAGI in the germline V gene. The DNA of the CDR3 is TGTGCCAGCAGTTACTCGGGCTCTGGGGAATTCGGGGAGCTGTTTTTT. Its translation: CASSYSGSGEFGELFF.

The V call is TRBV6-2 or TRBV6-3, the J call TRBJ1-2, with unresolved D. The CDR3 is 16 amino acids. Trimming cost V 3 bases and J 0 bases, with 14 bases left between them. Germline lookup yields CDR1 MNHEY and CDR2 SVGEGT. The CDR3 loop is CASSYGNSATNYGYTF. The CDR3, as DNA: TGTGCCAGCAGTTATGGCAACAGTGCTACTAACTATGGCTACACCTTC.